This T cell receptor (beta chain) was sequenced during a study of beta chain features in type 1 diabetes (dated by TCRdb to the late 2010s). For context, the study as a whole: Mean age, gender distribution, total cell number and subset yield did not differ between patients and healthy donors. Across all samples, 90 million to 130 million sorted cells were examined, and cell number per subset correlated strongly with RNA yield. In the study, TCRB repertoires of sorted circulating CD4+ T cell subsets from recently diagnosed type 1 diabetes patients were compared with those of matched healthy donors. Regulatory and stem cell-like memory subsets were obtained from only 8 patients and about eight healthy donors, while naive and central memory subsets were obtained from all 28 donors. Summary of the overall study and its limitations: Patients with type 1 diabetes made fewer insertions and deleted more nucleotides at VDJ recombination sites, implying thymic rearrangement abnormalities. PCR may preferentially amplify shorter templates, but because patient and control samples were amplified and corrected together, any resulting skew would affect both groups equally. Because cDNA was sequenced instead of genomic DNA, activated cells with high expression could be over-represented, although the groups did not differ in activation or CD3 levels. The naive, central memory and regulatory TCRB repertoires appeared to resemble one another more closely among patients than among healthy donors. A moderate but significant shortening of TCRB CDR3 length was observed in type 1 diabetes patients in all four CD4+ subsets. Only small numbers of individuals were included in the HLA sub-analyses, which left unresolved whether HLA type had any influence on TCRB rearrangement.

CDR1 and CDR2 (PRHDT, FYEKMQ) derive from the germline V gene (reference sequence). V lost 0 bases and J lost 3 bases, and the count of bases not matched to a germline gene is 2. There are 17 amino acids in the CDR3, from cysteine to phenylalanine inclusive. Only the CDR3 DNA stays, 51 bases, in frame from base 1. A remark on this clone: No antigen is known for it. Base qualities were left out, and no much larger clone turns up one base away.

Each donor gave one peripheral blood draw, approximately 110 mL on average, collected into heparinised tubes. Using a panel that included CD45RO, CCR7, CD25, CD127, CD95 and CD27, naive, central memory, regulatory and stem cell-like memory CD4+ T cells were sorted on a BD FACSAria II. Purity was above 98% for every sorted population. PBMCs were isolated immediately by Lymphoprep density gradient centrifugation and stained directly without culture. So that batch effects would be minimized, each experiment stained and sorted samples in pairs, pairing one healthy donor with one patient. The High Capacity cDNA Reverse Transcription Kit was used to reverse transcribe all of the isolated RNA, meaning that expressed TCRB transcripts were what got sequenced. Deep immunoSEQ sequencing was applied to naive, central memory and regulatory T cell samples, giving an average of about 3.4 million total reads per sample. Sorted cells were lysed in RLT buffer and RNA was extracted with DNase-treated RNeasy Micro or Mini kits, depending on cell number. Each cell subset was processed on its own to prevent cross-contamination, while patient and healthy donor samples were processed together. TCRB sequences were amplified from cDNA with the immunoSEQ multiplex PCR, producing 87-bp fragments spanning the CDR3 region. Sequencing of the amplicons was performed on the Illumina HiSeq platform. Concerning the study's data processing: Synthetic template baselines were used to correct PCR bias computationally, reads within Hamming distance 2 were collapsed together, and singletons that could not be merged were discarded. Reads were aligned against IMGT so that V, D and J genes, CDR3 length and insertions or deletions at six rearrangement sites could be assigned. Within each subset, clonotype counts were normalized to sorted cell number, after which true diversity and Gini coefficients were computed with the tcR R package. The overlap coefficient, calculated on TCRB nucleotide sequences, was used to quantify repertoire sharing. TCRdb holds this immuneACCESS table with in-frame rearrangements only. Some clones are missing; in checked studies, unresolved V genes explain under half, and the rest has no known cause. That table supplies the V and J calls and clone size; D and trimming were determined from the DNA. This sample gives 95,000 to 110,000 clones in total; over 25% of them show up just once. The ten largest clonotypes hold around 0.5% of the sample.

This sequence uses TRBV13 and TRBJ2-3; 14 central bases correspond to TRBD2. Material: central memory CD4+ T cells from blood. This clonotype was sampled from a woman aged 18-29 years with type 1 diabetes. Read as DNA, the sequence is TGTGCCAGCAGCTTAGGCCGGACTAGCGGGAGGACAGATACGCAGTATTTT. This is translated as CASSLGRTSGRTDTQYF.